One T cell receptor beta chain is described in this entry. Antigen unknown. This sample was taken from a study of identifying expanded T cells in peripheral blood. Collection occurred without any documented infections or immune events in donors. Germline lookup yields CDR1 SGHAT and CDR2 FQDESV (reference sequence). There are 15 residues in the CDR3. Losses at the gene ends were 5 bases for V and 4 bases for J; bases not matched to a gene: 7. Some clones are missing from TCRdb's copy, which holds only in-frame ones; the method was immunoSEQ multiplex PCR. The sample lists approximately 100,000 clones; about 87% were seen once. Findings and limits, study-wide: Clone count variance between approximately two-week samples rose with total template count. Differentially abundant clones: around 1.1 between replicates, approximately 15 at two to three weeks, 19 at four.

The chain uses TRBV11-1 and TRBJ2-2, with 7 bases fitting TRBD1. Sequencing used blood. This TCR was sampled from a person aged 18 to 75 in good health. In DNA, the CDR3 is TGTGCCAGCAGCGTACAGACAGGGCCCACCGGGGAGCTGTTTTTT. This sequence encodes CASSVQTGPTGELFF.